This T cell receptor (beta chain) was recovered during a study of blood T cells in healthy people across ages. Study conclusions and caveats: Fewer expanded clones and more diversity marked long-lived versus aged donors.

Primed by a sample-barcoded 5' primer and a J-beta primer mix, a second PCR proceeded for about 6 to 12 cycles. TCRdb re-derived calls from the 5' RACE reads in MiXCR, one entry per CDR3 protein. The sample lists roughly 1,300,000 distinct CDR3 sequences; approximately 59% were seen once. Of note for this clonotype: Its antigen is not identified.

The junction had 6 bases not matched to a gene; V was cut back by 5 bases and J by 3 bases. Germline loops: CDR1 SGHAT, CDR2 FQNNGV. The CDR3 has 16 amino acids. Each of the donors had 9 to 10 milliliters of peripheral blood drawn into EDTA-treated Vacutainer tubes. Sequenced material: blood. The V call is TRBV11-2, the J call TRBJ2-1; TRBD2 matches at 11 bases. This receptor was obtained from a man aged 18 to 35 in good health. CDR3 protein: CASSVGLAGSYNEQFF. In DNA, the CDR3 is TGTGCCAGCAGCGTCGGACTAGCGGGTAGCTACAATGAGCAGTTCTTC.